This section outlines one TCR beta chain sequence together with its context. Its antigen is not yet known. Within one base of it there is no much larger clone, and no base qualities were kept. This specimen belongs to a study of control samples from healthy donors and cancer patients (TCRdb year 2020). Trimming at the junction amounts to 6 bases on V and 9 bases on J, and the germline ends lie 14 bases apart. There are 13 amino acids in the CDR3, from cysteine to phenylalanine inclusive. Kept here is only the CDR3 DNA, which spans 39 bases and is read in frame from base 1. From the germline V gene, CDR1 is SNHLY and CDR2 is FYNNEI. The library relied on the immunoSEQ multiplex PCR assay. In TCRdb, the immuneACCESS table is reduced to in-frame sequences with V and J assigned. These tables do not hold every clone; where another copy was compared, an unresolved V gene accounts for under half, and the others remain unexplained. The sample table lists just over 90,000 clones, around 86% of them with a count of one. In total, the top ten clones hold 1.3% of the sample.

The rearranged segments are TRBV2 and TRBJ2-2; the D region possibly corresponds to TRBD2 (5 bases align). The sample consisted of blood. The receptor comes from a woman aged 50 to 60 in good health. CDR3 sequence: CASRRESSRELFF. The DNA reads as follows: TGTGCCAGCAGACGGGAATCTTCCAGGGAGCTGTTTTTT.